The rows below give T cell receptor beta chains drawn from one sample of a study of blood T cell repertoires in COVID-19. The assay was immunoSEQ multiplex PCR, and TCRdb's table has in-frame clones only and misses some. The sample lists 200,000 to 300,000 clones; more than 80% were seen once. Sequenced input: peripheral blood. These receptors originate from a woman aged 80 or over with COVID-19, enrolled during active disease. CDR3s include the opening cysteine and the closing phenylalanine or tryptophan. Fields, in order: D gene, clone size, J gene, V gene, CDR3 DNA, CDR3 protein. The D gene is left open where the match is weak. Where a row states a size, it is once, few, many or the class of an expanded clone; other rows omit it.

d_gene: .
abundance: .
j_gene: TRBJ1-2
v_gene: TRBV30
CDR3nt: TGTGCCTGGAGTGGCGGGTCCCACATCTATGGCTACACCTTC
CDR3aa: CAWSGGSHIYGYTF

d_gene: .
abundance: .
j_gene: TRBJ1-4
v_gene: TRBV18
CDR3nt: TGTGCCAGCTCACCACCCCTAAGTACTAATGAAAAACTGTTTTTT
CDR3aa: CASSPPLSTNEKLFF

d_gene: .
abundance: .
j_gene: TRBJ1-1
v_gene: TRBV12-3/TRBV12-4
CDR3nt: TGTGCCAGCAGTTTCGCAGTGAACACTGAAGCTTTCTTT
CDR3aa: CASSFAVNTEAFF

d_gene: .
abundance: .
j_gene: TRBJ2-5
v_gene: TRBV3-1/TRBV3-2
CDR3nt: TGTGCCAGCAGCCAACGGGGGAGCCAAGAGACCCAGTACTTC
CDR3aa: CASSQRGSQETQYF

d_gene: .
abundance: .
j_gene: TRBJ2-5
v_gene: TRBV11-2
CDR3nt: TGTGCCAGCAGCTTACGGGGTGGGGGAGGAGAGACCCAGTACTTC
CDR3aa: CASSLRGGGGETQYF

d_gene: TRBD2
abundance: .
j_gene: TRBJ2-1
v_gene: TRBV7-3
CDR3nt: TGTGCCAGCAGCATCTCCTCTAGCGGGAGGAGCTCCTACAATGAGCAGTTCTTC
CDR3aa: CASSISSSGRSSYNEQFF

d_gene: TRBD1
abundance: .
j_gene: TRBJ1-1
v_gene: TRBV2
CDR3nt: TGTGCCAGCAGTGGGTGGGACAGGTGGAGAGCTTTCTTT
CDR3aa: CASSGWDRWRAFF

d_gene: .
abundance: .
j_gene: TRBJ1-6
v_gene: TRBV3-1/TRBV3-2
CDR3nt: TGTGCCAGCAGCCAAGGCCCGGGAGGGGTCCGCTCACCCCTCCACTTT
CDR3aa: CASSQGPGGVRSPLHF

d_gene: .
abundance: .
j_gene: TRBJ2-7
v_gene: TRBV28
CDR3nt: TGTGCCAGCAGTTTCTCCAGGGACGAGCAGTACTTC
CDR3aa: CASSFSRDEQYF

d_gene: TRBD1
abundance: .
j_gene: TRBJ2-7
v_gene: TRBV7-9
CDR3nt: TGTGCCAGCAGCCGACAGGGGATGGCCTCCTACGAGCAGTACTTC
CDR3aa: CASSRQGMASYEQYF

d_gene: .
abundance: .
j_gene: TRBJ1-1
v_gene: TRBV9
CDR3nt: TGTGCCAGCAGCGTCTACAGGGACCTGAACACTGAAGCTTTCTTT
CDR3aa: CASSVYRDLNTEAFF

d_gene: TRBD1
abundance: once
j_gene: TRBJ1-1
v_gene: TRBV6-2/TRBV6-3
CDR3nt: TGTGCCAGCAGTTCCGGTGGACAGGGTAGAGCTGAAGCTTTCTTT
CDR3aa: CASSSGGQGRAEAFF

d_gene: TRBD1
abundance: .
j_gene: TRBJ1-5
v_gene: TRBV4-1
CDR3nt: TGCGCCAGCAGCCAGGGTCGACAGGGCGTCCAGCCCCAGCATTTT
CDR3aa: CASSQGRQGVQPQHF

d_gene: TRBD2
abundance: .
j_gene: TRBJ2-2
v_gene: TRBV5-1
CDR3nt: TGCGCCAGCAGCTTCCTAGCGGGGGCTCGACCCGGGGAGCTGTTTTTT
CDR3aa: CASSFLAGARPGELFF

d_gene: TRBD1
abundance: .
j_gene: TRBJ1-2
v_gene: TRBV7-8
CDR3nt: TGTGCCAGCAGCTTTGTCAGGGGGGACTATGGCTACACCTTC
CDR3aa: CASSFVRGDYGYTF

d_gene: .
abundance: .
j_gene: TRBJ1-1
v_gene: TRBV19
CDR3nt: TGTGCCAGTAGTAACCTGGCAGGGGCGAACACTGAAGCTTTCTTT
CDR3aa: CASSNLAGANTEAFF

d_gene: TRBD1
abundance: .
j_gene: TRBJ2-7
v_gene: TRBV7-9
CDR3nt: TGTGCCAGCAGCCCGGGACAGCACACCTACGAGCAGTACTTC
CDR3aa: CASSPGQHTYEQYF

d_gene: TRBD2
abundance: .
j_gene: TRBJ2-2
v_gene: TRBV11-3
CDR3nt: TGTGCCAGCAGCAATAGCGGGACGAACACCGGGGAGCTGTTTTTT
CDR3aa: CASSNSGTNTGELFF

d_gene: .
abundance: .
j_gene: TRBJ2-3
v_gene: TRBV20-1
CDR3nt: TGCAGTGCTCTGAGCACAGATACGCAGTATTTT
CDR3aa: CSALSTDTQYF

d_gene: .
abundance: .
j_gene: TRBJ2-7
v_gene: TRBV27
CDR3nt: TGTGCCAGCAGGAAAAGGGGCAAGGGCGAGCAGTACTTC
CDR3aa: CASRKRGKGEQYF

d_gene: TRBD2
abundance: .
j_gene: TRBJ2-3
v_gene: TRBV11-1
CDR3nt: TGTGCCAGCAGGGTGAGCGGGAGAACAGATACGCAGTATTTT
CDR3aa: CASRVSGRTDTQYF

d_gene: TRBD1
abundance: .
j_gene: TRBJ1-2
v_gene: TRBV27
CDR3nt: TGTGCCAGCAGGCGAGGGACAGGGGATGGCTACACCTTC
CDR3aa: CASRRGTGDGYTF

d_gene: .
abundance: .
j_gene: TRBJ1-1
v_gene: TRBV12-3/TRBV12-4
CDR3nt: TGTGCCAGCAGTTTATGGGGGGTAGGAGAAGCTTTCTTT
CDR3aa: CASSLWGVGEAFF

d_gene: TRBD2
abundance: .
j_gene: TRBJ2-1
v_gene: TRBV2
CDR3nt: TGTGCCAGCCAGACTAGCGGGGGGGGCCTAGAGCAGTTCTTC
CDR3aa: CASQTSGGGLEQFF

d_gene: TRBD1
abundance: .
j_gene: TRBJ1-1
v_gene: TRBV6-5
CDR3nt: TGTGCCAGCTCGGGACAGATGAACACTGAAGCTTTCTTT
CDR3aa: CASSGQMNTEAFF

d_gene: .
abundance: once
j_gene: TRBJ1-1
v_gene: TRBV5-4
CDR3nt: TGTGCCAGCAGCCAAAACACTGAAGCTTTCTTT
CDR3aa: CASSQNTEAFF

d_gene: TRBD1
abundance: .
j_gene: TRBJ1-4
v_gene: TRBV19
CDR3nt: TGTGCCAGTCGGGACAGGGTAGCAAAACTGTTTTTT
CDR3aa: CASRDRVAKLFF

d_gene: .
abundance: .
j_gene: TRBJ2-2
v_gene: TRBV12-3/TRBV12-4
CDR3nt: TGTGCCAGCAGTTCCCGGGGTACCGGGGAGCTGTTTTTT
CDR3aa: CASSSRGTGELFF

d_gene: TRBD1
abundance: .
j_gene: TRBJ1-2
v_gene: TRBV10-2
CDR3nt: TGCGCCAGCAGTGGGGCGCGGGACAGGGGGTCCTGGGATGGCTACACCTTC
CDR3aa: CASSGARDRGSWDGYTF

d_gene: .
abundance: .
j_gene: TRBJ1-1
v_gene: TRBV24-1
CDR3nt: TGTGCCACCAGTTTCCATCAGACAGTGAACACTGAAGCTTTCTTT
CDR3aa: CATSFHQTVNTEAFF

d_gene: TRBD1
abundance: once
j_gene: TRBJ1-2
v_gene: TRBV5-1
CDR3nt: TGCGCCAGCAGCCCTGGGGACAGGGGCGGCTATGGCTACACCTTC
CDR3aa: CASSPGDRGGYGYTF

d_gene: TRBD2
abundance: .
j_gene: TRBJ2-2
v_gene: TRBV4-1
CDR3nt: TGCGCCAGCAGCCAGCGGGAGGATTTCGGGGAGCTGTTTTTT
CDR3aa: CASSQREDFGELFF

d_gene: TRBD2
abundance: .
j_gene: TRBJ2-2
v_gene: TRBV6-4
CDR3nt: TGTGCCAGCAGTAGACTAGCTTCGGTCGGGGAGCTGTTTTTT
CDR3aa: CASSRLASVGELFF

d_gene: TRBD1
abundance: .
j_gene: TRBJ1-6
v_gene: TRBV11-2
CDR3nt: TGTGCCAGCAGCTCGGGACAGGGGAGTTCACCCCTCCACTTT
CDR3aa: CASSSGQGSSPLHF

d_gene: .
abundance: .
j_gene: TRBJ1-1
v_gene: TRBV6-2/TRBV6-3
CDR3nt: TGTGCCAGCAGCCCCAGGAAGGTCGGAGCTTTCTTT
CDR3aa: CASSPRKVGAFF

d_gene: TRBD2
abundance: .
j_gene: TRBJ2-3
v_gene: TRBV18
CDR3nt: TGTGCCAGCTCACCTGGACTAGCGGGAGACCTAGATACGCAGTATTTT
CDR3aa: CASSPGLAGDLDTQYF

d_gene: .
abundance: .
j_gene: TRBJ2-5
v_gene: TRBV7-2
CDR3nt: TGTGCCAGCAGCTTAGGGCCCACGAAGGAGACCCAGTACTTC
CDR3aa: CASSLGPTKETQYF

d_gene: TRBD1
abundance: .
j_gene: TRBJ1-3
v_gene: TRBV15
CDR3nt: TGTGCCACCAGCAGAGATCGACAGGGGGCAAACACCATATATTTT
CDR3aa: CATSRDRQGANTIYF